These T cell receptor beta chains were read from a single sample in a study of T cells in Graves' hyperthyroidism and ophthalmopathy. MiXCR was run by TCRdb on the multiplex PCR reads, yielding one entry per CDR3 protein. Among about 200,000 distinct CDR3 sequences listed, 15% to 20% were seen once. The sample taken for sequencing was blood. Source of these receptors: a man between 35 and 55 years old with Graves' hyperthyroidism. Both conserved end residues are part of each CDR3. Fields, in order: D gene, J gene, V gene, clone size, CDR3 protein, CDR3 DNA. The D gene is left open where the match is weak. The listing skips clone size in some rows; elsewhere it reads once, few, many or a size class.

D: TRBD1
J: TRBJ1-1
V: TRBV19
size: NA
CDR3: CASSLRGHGTEAFF
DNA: TGTGCCAGTAGCCTCAGGGGGCATGGCACTGAAGCTTTCTTT

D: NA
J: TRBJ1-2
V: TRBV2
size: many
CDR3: CASGGLFYGYTF
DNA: TGTGCCAGCGGAGGCCTTTTTTATGGCTACACCTTC

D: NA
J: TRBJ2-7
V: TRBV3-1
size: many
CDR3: CASSQAWYEQYF
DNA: TGTGCCAGCAGCCAAGCTTGGTACGAGCAGTACTTC

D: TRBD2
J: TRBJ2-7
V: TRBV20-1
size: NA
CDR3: CSAVTSGGGYEQYF
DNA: TGCAGTGCTGTGACTAGCGGGGGGGGGTACGAGCAGTACTTC

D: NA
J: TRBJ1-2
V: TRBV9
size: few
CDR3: CASSGMRAASNYGYTF
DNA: TGTGCCAGCAGCGGAATGAGGGCAGCTTCTAACTATGGCTACACCTTC

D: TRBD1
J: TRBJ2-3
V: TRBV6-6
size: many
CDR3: CASSYRGTGGDTQYF
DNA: TGTGCCAGCAGTTACCGCGGGACAGGCGGAGATACGCAGTATTTT

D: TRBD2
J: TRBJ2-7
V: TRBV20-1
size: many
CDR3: CSASTTGLAGGEQYF
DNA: TGCAGTGCTTCTACTACGGGACTAGCGGGAGGAGAGCAGTACTTC

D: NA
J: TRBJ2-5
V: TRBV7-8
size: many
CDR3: CASSATEFGRRLRETQYF
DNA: TGTGCCAGCAGCGCTACGGAGTTTGGCAGACGTTTGCGGGAGACCCAGTACTTC

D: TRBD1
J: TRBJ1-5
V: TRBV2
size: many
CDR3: CASSPRGHSNQPQHF
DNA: TGTGCCAGCAGTCCTAGGGGGCATAGCAATCAGCCCCAGCATTTT

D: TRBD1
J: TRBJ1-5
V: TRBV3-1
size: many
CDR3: CATGQGDGNQPQHF
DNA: TGTGCCACGGGACAGGGGGATGGCAATCAGCCCCAGCATTTT

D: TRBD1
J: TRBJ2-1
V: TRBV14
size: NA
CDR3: CASSQAGQGYYNEQFF
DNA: TGTGCCAGCAGCCAAGCGGGACAGGGGTACTACAATGAGCAGTTCTTC

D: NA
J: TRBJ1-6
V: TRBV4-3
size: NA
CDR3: CASSPGTDLYNSPLHF
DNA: TGCGCCAGCAGCCCCGGGACGGATCTCTATAATTCACCCCTCCACTTT

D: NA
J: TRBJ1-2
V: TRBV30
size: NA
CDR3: CAWKRDQYGYTF
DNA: TGTGCCTGGAAGCGGGATCAATATGGCTACACCTTC

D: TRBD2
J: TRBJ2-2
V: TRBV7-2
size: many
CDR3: CASSLAAGINTGELFF
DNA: TGTGCCAGCAGCTTAGCAGCGGGGATAAACACCGGGGAGCTGTTTTTT

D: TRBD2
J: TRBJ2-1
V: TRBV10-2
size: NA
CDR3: CASSGIAGLAGGTGYNEQFF
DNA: TGCGCCAGCAGTGGGATAGCAGGACTAGCGGGGGGAACGGGTTACAATGAGCAGTTCTTC

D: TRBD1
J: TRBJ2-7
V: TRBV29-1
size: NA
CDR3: CSVPTGTGSSYEQYF
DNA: TGCAGCGTTCCCACCGGGACAGGGAGCTCCTACGAGCAGTACTTC

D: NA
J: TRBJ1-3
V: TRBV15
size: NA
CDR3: CATSIQNSGNTIYF
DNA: TGTGCCACCAGCATACAGAACTCTGGAAACACCATATATTTT

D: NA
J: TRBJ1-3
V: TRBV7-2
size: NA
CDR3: CASSPHPPSSGNTIYF
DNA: TGTGCCAGCAGCCCCCACCCGCCGAGCTCTGGAAACACCATATATTTT

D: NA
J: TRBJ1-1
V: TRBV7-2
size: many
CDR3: CASSLIASQRMNTEAFF
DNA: TGTGCCAGCAGCTTAATTGCGTCACAGAGGATGAACACTGAAGCTTTCTTT

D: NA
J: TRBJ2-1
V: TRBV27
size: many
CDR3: CASLLGELAVYNEQFF
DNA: TGTGCCAGCCTCCTCGGGGAGCTAGCCGTCTACAATGAGCAGTTCTTC

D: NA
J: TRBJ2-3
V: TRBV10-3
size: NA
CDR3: CAISESSAQYF
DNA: TGTGCCATCAGTGAGTCGAGTGCGCAGTATTTT

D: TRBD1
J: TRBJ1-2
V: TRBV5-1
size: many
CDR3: CASSPRQGSNYGYTF
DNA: TGCGCCAGCAGCCCCAGACAGGGCTCCAACTATGGCTACACCTTC

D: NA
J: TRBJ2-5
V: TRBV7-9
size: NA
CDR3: CASSLGGGAQETQYF
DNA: TGTGCCAGCAGCCTAGGGGGGGGCGCGCAGGAGACCCAGTACTTC

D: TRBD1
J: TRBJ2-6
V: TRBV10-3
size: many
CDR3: CAISGTGVSGANVLTF
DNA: TGTGCCATCAGCGGGACAGGAGTTTCTGGGGCCAACGTCCTGACTTTC

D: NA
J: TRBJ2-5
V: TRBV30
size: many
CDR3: CAWSVTQETQYF
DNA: TGTGCCTGGAGTGTAACCCAAGAGACCCAGTACTTC

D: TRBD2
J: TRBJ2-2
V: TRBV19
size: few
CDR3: CASSTPGGLTGELFF
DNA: TGTGCCAGTAGTACACCGGGGGGGCTCACCGGGGAGCTGTTTTTT

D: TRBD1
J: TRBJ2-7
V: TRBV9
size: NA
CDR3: CASSSRSTGEYEQYF
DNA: TGTGCCAGCAGCTCCCGTTCCACAGGGGAGTACGAGCAGTACTTC

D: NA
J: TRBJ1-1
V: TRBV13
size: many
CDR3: CASSDGPGHPTGAFF
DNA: TGTGCCAGCAGCGATGGTCCGGGACACCCCACGGGGGCTTTCTTT

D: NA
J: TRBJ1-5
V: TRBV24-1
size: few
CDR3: CATRISDLSNQPQHF
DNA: TGTGCCACCAGGATAAGCGACCTTAGCAATCAGCCCCAGCATTTT

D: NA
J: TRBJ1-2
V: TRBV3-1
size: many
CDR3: CASSHLPGGGYTF
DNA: TGTGCCAGCAGCCACCTCCCGGGGGGTGGCTACACCTTC

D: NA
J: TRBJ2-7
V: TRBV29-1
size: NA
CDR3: CSVVEGQGATGQYF
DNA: TGCAGCGTTGTGGAAGGGCAGGGAGCTACGGGGCAGTACTTC